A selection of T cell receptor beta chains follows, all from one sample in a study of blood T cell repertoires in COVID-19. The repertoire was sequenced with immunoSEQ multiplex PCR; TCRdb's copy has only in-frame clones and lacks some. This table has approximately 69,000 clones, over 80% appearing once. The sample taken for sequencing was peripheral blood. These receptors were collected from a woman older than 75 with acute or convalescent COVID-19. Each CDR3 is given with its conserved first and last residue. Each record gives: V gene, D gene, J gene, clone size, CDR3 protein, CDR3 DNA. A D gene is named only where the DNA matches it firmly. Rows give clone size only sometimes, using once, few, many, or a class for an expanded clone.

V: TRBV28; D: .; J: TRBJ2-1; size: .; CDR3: CASSPGSLEVF; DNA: TGTGCCAGCAGCCCCGGATCCCTCGAGGTCTTC
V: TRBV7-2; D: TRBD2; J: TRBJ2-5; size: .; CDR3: CASSAGTSSQKTQYF; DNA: TGTGCCAGCAGCGCAGGGACTAGCAGTCAAAAGACCCAGTACTTC
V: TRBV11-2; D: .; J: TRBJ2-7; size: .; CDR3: CASSLVVGRIYEQYF; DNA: TGTGCCAGCAGCTTAGTCGTCGGGAGAATCTACGAGCAGTACTTC
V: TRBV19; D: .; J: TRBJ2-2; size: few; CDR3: CASSIPRWTGTGELFF; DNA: TGTGCCAGTAGTATCCCTAGGTGGACTGGCACCGGGGAGCTGTTTTTT
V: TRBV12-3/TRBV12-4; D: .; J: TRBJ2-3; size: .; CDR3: CASRWTSTDTQYF; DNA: TGTGCCAGCAGGTGGACTAGCACAGATACGCAGTATTTT
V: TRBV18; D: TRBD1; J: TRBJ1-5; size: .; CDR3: CASSPTGQPSREPQHF; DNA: TGTGCCAGCTCACCAACGGGACAGCCTTCTCGGGAGCCCCAGCATTTT
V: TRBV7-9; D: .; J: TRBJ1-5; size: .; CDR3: CASSLAHNQPQHF; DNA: TGTGCCAGCAGCTTAGCCCACAATCAGCCCCAGCATTTT
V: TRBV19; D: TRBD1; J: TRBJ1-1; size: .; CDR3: CASKDRLNTEAFF; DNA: TGTGCCAGTAAGGACAGGTTGAACACTGAAGCTTTCTTT
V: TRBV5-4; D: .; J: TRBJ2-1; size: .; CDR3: CASSLAGGGRAQFF; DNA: TGTGCCAGCAGCTTGGCTGGAGGAGGTAGGGCGCAGTTCTTC
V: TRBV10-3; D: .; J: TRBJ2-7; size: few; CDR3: CATRGDIYSYEQYF; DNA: TGTGCCACCAGGGGGGACATTTACTCCTACGAGCAGTACTTC
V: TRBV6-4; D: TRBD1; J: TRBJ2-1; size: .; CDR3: CASSDLPRDRAPYNEQFF; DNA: TGTGCCAGCAGTGACTTACCCCGGGACAGGGCCCCTTACAATGAGCAGTTCTTC
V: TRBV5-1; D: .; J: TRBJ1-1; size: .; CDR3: CASSLGVVKGTEAFF; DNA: TGCGCCAGCAGCTTGGGCGTGGTAAAGGGGACTGAAGCTTTCTTT
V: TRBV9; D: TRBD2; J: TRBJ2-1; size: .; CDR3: CASSSYHVGLVNEQFF; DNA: TGTGCCAGCAGCTCTTATCACGTCGGACTAGTGAATGAGCAGTTCTTC
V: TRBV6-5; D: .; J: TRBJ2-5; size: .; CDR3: CAGGQVETQYF; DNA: TGCGCTGGAGGGCAGGTGGAGACCCAGTACTTC
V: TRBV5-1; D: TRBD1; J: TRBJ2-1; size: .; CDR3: CASSPSGTGYNEQFF; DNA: TGCGCCAGCAGCCCATCCGGGACAGGGTATAATGAGCAGTTCTTC
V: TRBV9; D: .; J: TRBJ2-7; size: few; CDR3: CASSRTPSYEQYF; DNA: TGTGCCAGCAGCCGTACTCCCTCCTACGAGCAGTACTTC
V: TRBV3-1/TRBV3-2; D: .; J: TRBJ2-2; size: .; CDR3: CASSQGYLQGWLGTGELFF; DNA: TGTGCCAGCAGCCAAGGGTACCTACAGGGATGGCTAGGCACCGGGGAGCTGTTTTTT
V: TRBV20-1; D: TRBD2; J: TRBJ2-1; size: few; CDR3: CSASTTSGRLNEQFF; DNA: TGCAGTGCTAGTACGACTAGCGGGCGCCTCAATGAGCAGTTCTTC
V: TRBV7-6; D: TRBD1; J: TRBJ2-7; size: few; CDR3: CASSSHPGTGGSYEQYF; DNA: TGTGCCAGCAGCTCACACCCGGGGACAGGGGGTTCCTACGAGCAGTACTTC
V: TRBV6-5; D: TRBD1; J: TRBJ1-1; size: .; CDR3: CASSLTGVNEAFF; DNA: TGTGCCAGCAGCTTGACAGGGGTTAATGAAGCTTTCTTT
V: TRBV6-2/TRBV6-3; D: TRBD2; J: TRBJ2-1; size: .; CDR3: CASSFSGVNYNEQFF; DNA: TGTGCCAGCAGTTTTAGCGGGGTCAACTACAATGAGCAGTTCTTC
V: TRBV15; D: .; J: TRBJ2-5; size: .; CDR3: CATSPSPAVKETQYF; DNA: TGTGCCACCAGTCCGAGCCCAGCGGTGAAAGAGACCCAGTACTTC